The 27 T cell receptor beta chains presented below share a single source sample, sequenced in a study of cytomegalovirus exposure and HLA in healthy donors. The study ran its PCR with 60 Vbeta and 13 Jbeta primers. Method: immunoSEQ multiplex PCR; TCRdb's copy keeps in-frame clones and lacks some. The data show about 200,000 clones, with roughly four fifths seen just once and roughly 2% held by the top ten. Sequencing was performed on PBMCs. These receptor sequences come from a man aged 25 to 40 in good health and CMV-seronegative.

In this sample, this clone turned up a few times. CDR3 in DNA: TGTGCCAGCACAGGCCCGGGACTAGCGGGAAGGGAGACCCAGTACTTC. Translation: CASTGPGLAGRETQYF. This chain connects TRBV25-1 to TRBJ2-5, with 13 bases matching TRBD2. Germline trimming cut 7 bases from V and 5 bases from J; bases unmatched to any gene: 10. Germline CDR1 reads MGHDK; CDR2 reads SYGVNS. The CDR3 spans 16 residues.

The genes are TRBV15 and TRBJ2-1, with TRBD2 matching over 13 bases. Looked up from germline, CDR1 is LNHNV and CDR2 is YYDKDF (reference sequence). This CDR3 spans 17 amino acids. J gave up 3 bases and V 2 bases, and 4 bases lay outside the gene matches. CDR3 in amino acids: CATSRRGLAGVYNEQFF. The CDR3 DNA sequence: TGTGCCACCAGCAGACGCGGACTAGCGGGAGTCTACAATGAGCAGTTCTTC.

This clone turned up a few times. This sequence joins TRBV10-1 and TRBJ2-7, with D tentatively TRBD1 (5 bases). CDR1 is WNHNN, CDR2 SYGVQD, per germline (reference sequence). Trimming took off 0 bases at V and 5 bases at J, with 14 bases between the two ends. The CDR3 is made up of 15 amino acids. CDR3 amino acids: CASSESMAGWNEQYF. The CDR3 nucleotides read TGCGCCAGCAGTGAGTCGATGGCAGGGTGGAACGAGCAGTACTTC.

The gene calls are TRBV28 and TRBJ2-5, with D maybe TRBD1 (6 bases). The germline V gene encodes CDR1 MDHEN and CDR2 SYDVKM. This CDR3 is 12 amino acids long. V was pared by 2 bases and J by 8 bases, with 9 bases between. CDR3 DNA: TGTGCCAGCAGTTTAAGGGGGAGCACCCAGTACTTC. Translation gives CASSLRGSTQYF.

CDR3 DNA: TGTGCCAGCAGCGCCGACTCCAGGGCCTCCTACGAGCAGTACTTC. Residues: CASSADSRASYEQYF. V and J are TRBV7-9 and TRBJ2-7; tentatively, D is TRBD1 (5 bases). The length of the CDR3 is 15 residues. The germline V and J ends were trimmed by 5 bases and 0 bases, with 14 bases remaining between them. Germline assignment: CDR1 SEHNR and CDR2 FQNEAQ (reference sequence).

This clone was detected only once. CDR3 sequence (DNA): TGTGCCAGCAGTGAGTTGACAGGTCAAAAACAAGAGACCCAGTACTTC. Amino acid sequence: CASSELTGQKQETQYF. The chain combines TRBV25-1 with TRBJ2-5; perhaps TRBD1 as D (6 bases). The CDR3 totals 16 residues. The V end lost 3 bases, the J end lost 2 bases, and 16 bases lay between the germline ends. Germline-derived CDR1 and CDR2 are MGHDK and SYGVNS. Combining the CDR3 with reference TRBV25-1 and TRBJ2-5 gives the whole variable domain EADIYQTPRYLVIGTGKKITLECSQTMGHDKMYWYQQDPGMELHLIHYSYGVNSTEKGDLSSESTVSRIRTEHFPLTLESARPSHTSQYLCASSELTGQKQETQYFGPGTRLLVL.

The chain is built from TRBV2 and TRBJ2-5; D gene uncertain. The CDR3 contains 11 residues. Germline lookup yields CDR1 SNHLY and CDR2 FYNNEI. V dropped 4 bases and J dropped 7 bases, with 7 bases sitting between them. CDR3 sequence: CASSAGGTQYF. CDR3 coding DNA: TGTGCCAGCAGTGCCGGCGGGACCCAGTACTTC.

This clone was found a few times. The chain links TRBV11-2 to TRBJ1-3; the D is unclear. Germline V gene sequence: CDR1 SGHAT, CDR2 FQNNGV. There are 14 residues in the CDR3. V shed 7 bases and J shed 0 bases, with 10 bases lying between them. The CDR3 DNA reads TGTGCCAGCAAATCACAGAACTCTGGAAACACCATATATTTT. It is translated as CASKSQNSGNTIYF.

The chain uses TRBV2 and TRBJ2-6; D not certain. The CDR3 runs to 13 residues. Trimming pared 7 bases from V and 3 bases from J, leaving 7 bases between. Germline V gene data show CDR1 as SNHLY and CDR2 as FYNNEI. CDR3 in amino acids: CASKLYGANVLTF. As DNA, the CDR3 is TGTGCCAGCAAGCTCTATGGGGCCAACGTCCTGACTTTC.

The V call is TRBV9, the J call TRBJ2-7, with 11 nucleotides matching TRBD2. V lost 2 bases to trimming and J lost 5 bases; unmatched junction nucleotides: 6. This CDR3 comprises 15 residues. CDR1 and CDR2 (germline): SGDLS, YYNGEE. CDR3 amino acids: CASSVTSGRAHEQYF. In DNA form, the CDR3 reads TGTGCCAGCAGCGTCACTAGCGGGAGAGCCCACGAGCAGTACTTC.

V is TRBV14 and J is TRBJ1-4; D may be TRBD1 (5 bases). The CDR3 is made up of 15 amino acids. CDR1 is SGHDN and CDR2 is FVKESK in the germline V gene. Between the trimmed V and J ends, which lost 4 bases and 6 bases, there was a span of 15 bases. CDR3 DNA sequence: TGTGCCAGCAGCCCCGGTGGAGGAGGGGATGAAAAACTGTTTTTT. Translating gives CASSPGGGGDEKLFF.

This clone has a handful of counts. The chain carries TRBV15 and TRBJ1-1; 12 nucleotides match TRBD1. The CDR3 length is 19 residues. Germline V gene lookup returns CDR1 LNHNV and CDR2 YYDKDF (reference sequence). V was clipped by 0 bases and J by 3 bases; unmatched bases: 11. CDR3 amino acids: CATSRDRFGTGGGDTEAFF. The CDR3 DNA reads TGTGCCACCAGCAGAGATCGTTTCGGGACAGGGGGCGGTGACACTGAAGCTTTCTTT.

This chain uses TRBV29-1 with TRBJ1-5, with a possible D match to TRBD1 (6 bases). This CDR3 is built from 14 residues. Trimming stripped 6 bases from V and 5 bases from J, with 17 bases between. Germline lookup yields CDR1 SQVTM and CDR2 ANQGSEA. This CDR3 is CSVRREGVDQPQHF. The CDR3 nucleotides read TGCAGCGTCCGGAGGGAGGGGGTCGATCAGCCCCAGCATTTT.

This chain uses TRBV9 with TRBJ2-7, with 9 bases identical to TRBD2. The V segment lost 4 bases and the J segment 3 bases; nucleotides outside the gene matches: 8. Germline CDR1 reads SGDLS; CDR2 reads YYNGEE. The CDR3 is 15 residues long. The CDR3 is CASSPAGTSIYEQYF. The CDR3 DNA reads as TGTGCCAGCAGCCCAGCGGGGACTAGCATCTACGAGCAGTACTTC.

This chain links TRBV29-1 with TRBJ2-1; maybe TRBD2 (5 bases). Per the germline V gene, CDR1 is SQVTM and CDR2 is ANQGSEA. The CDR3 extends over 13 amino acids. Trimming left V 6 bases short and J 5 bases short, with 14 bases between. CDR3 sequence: CSVHTGNDNEQFF. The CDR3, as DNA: TGCAGCGTCCACACCGGGAACGACAATGAGCAGTTCTTC.

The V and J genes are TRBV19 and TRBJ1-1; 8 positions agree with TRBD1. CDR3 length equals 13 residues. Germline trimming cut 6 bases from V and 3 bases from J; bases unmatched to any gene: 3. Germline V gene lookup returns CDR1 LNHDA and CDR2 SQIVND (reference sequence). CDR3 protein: CASRATGDTEAFF. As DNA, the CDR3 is TGTGCCAGTAGAGCGACAGGGGACACTGAAGCTTTCTTT.

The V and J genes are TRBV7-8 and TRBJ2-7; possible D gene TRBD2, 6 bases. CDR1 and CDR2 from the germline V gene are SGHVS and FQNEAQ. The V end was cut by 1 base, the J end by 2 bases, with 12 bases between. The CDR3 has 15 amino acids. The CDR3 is CASSLGRERTYEQYF. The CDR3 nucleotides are TGTGCCAGCAGCTTAGGACGGGAGAGGACCTACGAGCAGTACTTC.

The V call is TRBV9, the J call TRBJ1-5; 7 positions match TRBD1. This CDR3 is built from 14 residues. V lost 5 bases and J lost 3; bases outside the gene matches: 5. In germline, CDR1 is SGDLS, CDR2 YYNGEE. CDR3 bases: TGTGCCAGCAGTCCACAGGGGAACAATCAGCCCCAGCATTTT. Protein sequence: CASSPQGNNQPQHF. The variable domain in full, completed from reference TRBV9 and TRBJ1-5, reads DSGVTQTPKHLITATGQRVTLRCSPRSGDLSVYWYQQSLDQGLQFLIQYYNGEERAKGNILERFSAQQFPDLHSELNLSSLELGDSALYFCASSPQGNNQPQHFGDGTRLSIL.

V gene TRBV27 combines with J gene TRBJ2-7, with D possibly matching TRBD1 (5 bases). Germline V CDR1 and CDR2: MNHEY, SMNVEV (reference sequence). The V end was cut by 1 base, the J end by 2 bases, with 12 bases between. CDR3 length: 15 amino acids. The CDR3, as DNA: TGTGCCAGCAGTTTATTTCGGCAGACAGCCTACGAGCAGTACTTC. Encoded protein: CASSLFRQTAYEQYF.

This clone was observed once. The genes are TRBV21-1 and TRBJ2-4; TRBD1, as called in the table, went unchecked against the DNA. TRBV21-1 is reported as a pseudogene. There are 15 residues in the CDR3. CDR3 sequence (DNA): TGTGCCAGCAGAAAGACAGGGGTCGGCAAAAACATTCAGTACTTC. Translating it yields CASRKTGVGKNIQYF.

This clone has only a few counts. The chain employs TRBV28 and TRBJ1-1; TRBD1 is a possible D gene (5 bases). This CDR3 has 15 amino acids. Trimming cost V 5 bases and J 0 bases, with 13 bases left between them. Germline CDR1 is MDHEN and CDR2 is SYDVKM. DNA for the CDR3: TGTGCCAGCAGTAGTTGGACAACACTGAACACTGAAGCTTTCTTT. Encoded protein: CASSSWTTLNTEAFF.

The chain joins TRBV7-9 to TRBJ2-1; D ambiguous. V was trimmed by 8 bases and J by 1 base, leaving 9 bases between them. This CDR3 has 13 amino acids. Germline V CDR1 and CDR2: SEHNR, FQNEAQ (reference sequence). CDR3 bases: TGTGCCAGCGAACGGGTATCCTACAATGAGCAGTTCTTC. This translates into CASERVSYNEQFF.

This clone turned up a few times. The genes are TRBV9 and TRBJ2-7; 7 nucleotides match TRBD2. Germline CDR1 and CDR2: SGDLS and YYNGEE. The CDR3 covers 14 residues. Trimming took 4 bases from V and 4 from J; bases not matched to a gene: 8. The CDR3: CASSLDSGSYEQYF. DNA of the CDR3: TGTGCCAGCAGCCTCGATAGCGGGTCATACGAGCAGTACTTC.

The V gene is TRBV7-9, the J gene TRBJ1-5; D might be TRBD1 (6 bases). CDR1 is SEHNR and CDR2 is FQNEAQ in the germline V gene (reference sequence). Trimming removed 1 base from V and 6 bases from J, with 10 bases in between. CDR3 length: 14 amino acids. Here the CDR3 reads CASSLDRVGQPQHF. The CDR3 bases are TGTGCCAGCAGCTTAGACAGGGTCGGTCAGCCCCAGCATTTT.

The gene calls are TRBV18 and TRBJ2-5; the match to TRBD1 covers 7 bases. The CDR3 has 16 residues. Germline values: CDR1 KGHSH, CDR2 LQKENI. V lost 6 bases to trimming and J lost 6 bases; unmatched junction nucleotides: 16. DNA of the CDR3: TGTGCCAGCTCGCAACAGGGATTACAGGGGAGTCAGACCCAGTACTTC. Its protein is CASSQQGLQGSQTQYF.

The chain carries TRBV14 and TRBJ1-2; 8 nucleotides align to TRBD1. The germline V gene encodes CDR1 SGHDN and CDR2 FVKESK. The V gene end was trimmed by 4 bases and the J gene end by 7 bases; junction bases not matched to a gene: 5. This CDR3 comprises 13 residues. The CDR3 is CASSPWTGFGYTF. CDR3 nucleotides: TGTGCCAGCAGCCCCTGGACAGGGTTTGGCTACACCTTC.

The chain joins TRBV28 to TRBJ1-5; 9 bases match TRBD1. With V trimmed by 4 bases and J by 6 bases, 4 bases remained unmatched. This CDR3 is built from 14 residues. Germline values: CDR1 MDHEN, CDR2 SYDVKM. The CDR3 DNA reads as TGTGCCAGCAGTTACAGGGGGCGCGGTCAGCCCCAGCATTTT. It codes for CASSYRGRGQPQHF. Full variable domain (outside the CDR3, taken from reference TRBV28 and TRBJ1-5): DVKVTQSSRYLVKRTGEKVFLECVQDMDHENMFWYRQDPGLGLRLIYFSYDVKMKEKGDIPEGYSVSREKKERFSLILESASTNQTSMYLCASSYRGRGQPQHFGDGTRLSIL.